The 10 T cell receptor beta chains below come from one sample, sequenced in a study of cytomegalovirus exposure and HLA in healthy donors. Assay: immunoSEQ multiplex PCR; the TCRdb copy retains only in-frame clones and omits some. The data show 150,000 to 200,000 clones, 84% seen once. The sample comprised PBMCs. All receptors come from a young man in good health and CMV-seropositive.

The V and J genes are TRBV27 and TRBJ2-7; 11 bases line up with TRBD1. V was clipped by 7 bases and J by 3 bases; unmatched bases: 8. Germline-derived CDR1 and CDR2 are MNHEY and SMNVEV (reference sequence). The CDR3 has 15 amino acids. In DNA form, the CDR3 reads TGTGCCAGCACACTCGATGGGACAGGGGGCTACGAGCAGTACTTC. This sequence encodes CASTLDGTGGYEQYF.

The V call is TRBV5-1, the J call TRBJ2-7; D may be TRBD2 (7 bases). The V gene lost 6 bases and the J gene lost 5 bases, with 15 bases spanning the gap. The CDR3 spans 13 residues. Per the germline V gene, CDR1 is SGHRS and CDR2 is YFSETQ. The CDR3 sequence is CASKGGDVNEQYF. In DNA form, the CDR3 reads TGCGCCAGCAAAGGGGGGGATGTTAACGAGCAGTACTTC.

The genes are TRBV2 and TRBJ1-1; D unclear. The CDR3 sequence is 13 residues long. V was cut by 6 bases and J by 7 bases, with 15 bases left in between. Germline V CDR1 and CDR2: SNHLY, FYNNEI. The CDR3 protein is CASRTGEYNEAFF. CDR3 DNA sequence: TGTGCCAGCAGGACCGGAGAATATAATGAAGCTTTCTTT.

The V call is TRBV4-1, the J call TRBJ2-7; D may be TRBD1 (6 bases). Between the trimmed V and J ends, which lost 4 bases and 2 bases, there was a span of 15 bases. Germline V gene data show CDR1 as MGHRA and CDR2 as YSYEKL. The CDR3 loop spans 15 amino acids. The CDR3 DNA reads TGCGCCAGCAGCCTCTTACGGACAGAAGCCTACGAGCAGTACTTC. Encoded protein: CASSLLRTEAYEQYF.

The chain is built from TRBV5-8 and TRBJ2-5, with 8 bases fitting TRBD2. Germline V gene lookup returns CDR1 SGHTS and CDR2 YDEGEE. The CDR3 covers 14 residues. V lost 0 bases to trimming and J lost 4 bases; unmatched junction nucleotides: 2. CDR3: CASSLEAGGETQYF. The CDR3 region has the DNA TGTGCCAGCAGCTTGGAGGCGGGGGGAGAGACCCAGTACTTC.

CDR3 coding DNA: TGTGCCAGCAGCCTATCCCTACAGGGGATGAAGGAGACCCAGTACTTC. Translation: CASSLSLQGMKETQYF. J is TRBJ2-5 and V is TRBV7-2; TRBD1 agrees at 7 bases. V shed 5 bases and J 5 bases; nucleotides not matched to a gene: 14. The length of the CDR3 is 16 residues. In germline, CDR1 is SGHTA, CDR2 FQGNSA. The full variable domain, its missing parts supplied by reference TRBV7-2 and TRBJ2-5, is GAGVSQSPSNKVTEKGKDVELRCDPISGHTALYWYRQSLGQGLEFLIYFQGNSAPDKSGLPSDRFSAERTGGSVSTLTIQRTQQEDSAVYLCASSLSLQGMKETQYFGPGTRLLVL.

The rearrangement joins TRBV5-6 to TRBJ1-1; 9 positions match TRBD1. CDR1 SGHDT and CDR2 YYEEEE come from the germline V gene. The CDR3 sequence is 15 residues long. After removal of 6 bases from V and 4 bases from J, the junction contained 10 bases not matched to a gene. This CDR3 is CASTLRYRGPTEAFF. CDR3 sequence (DNA): TGTGCCAGCACCTTAAGGTACAGGGGGCCCACTGAAGCTTTCTTT.

CDR3 nucleotide sequence: TGTGCCAGCAGTTTTTATCTAGCGGGGCCCCGGGATGAGCAGTTCTTC. It encodes CASSFYLAGPRDEQFF. V usage is TRBV27 and J usage is TRBJ2-1, with 9 bases aligning to TRBD2. Trimming removed 3 bases from V and 8 bases from J; junction bases left unmatched: 11. The CDR3 sequence is 16 residues long. CDR1 and CDR2 from the germline V gene are MNHEY and SMNVEV (reference sequence).

This chain joins TRBV5-1 and TRBJ2-3; D uncertain. The CDR3 runs 15 residues. The V gene lost 6 bases and the J gene lost 0 bases, with 14 bases spanning the gap. Germline CDR1 SGHRS, CDR2 YFSETQ. This CDR3 reads CASTEAQPSTDTQYF. As DNA, the CDR3 is TGCGCCAGCACCGAGGCCCAACCTAGCACAGATACGCAGTATTTT.

The chain has TRBV27 and TRBJ2-3, with 10 bases fitting TRBD1. The CDR3 spans 15 residues. Germline trimming cut 2 bases from V and 8 bases from J; bases unmatched to any gene: 7. Germline CDR1 is MNHEY and CDR2 is SMNVEV (reference sequence). Written as DNA, the CDR3 is TGTGCCAGCAGTTTAAGGGACAGGGGTCTCAGTACGCAGTATTTT. Residues: CASSLRDRGLSTQYF.